The T cell receptor (beta chain) under discussion was sequenced for a study of OX40 agonist ivuxolimab in advanced cancers. The repertoire was sequenced with immunoSEQ multiplex PCR; TCRdb's copy has only in-frame clones and lacks some. The sample has over 80,000 clones; approximately 90% are singletons. This specimen was CD4+ or CD8+ T cells sorted from blood, taken in a trial of the OX40 agonist ivuxolimab. The TCR comes from an adult with an advanced solid tumor such as melanoma, head and neck, liver or kidney cancer.

CDR3 nucleotides: TGCGCCAGCAGCGCGGGACAGGTCTACAATGAGCAGTTCTTC. Translation: CASSAGQVYNEQFF. The chain uses TRBV5-1 and TRBJ2-1; 8 bases are shared with TRBD1. After removal of 4 bases from V and 3 bases from J, the junction contained 3 bases not matched to a gene. Germline CDR1 reads SGHRS; CDR2 reads YFSETQ. The CDR3 consists of 14 residues.